This T cell receptor beta chain was sequenced in a study of CD8 T cells in ankylosing spondylitis (dated by TCRdb to 2016 to 2017). For the wider study: The study set out to find disease-linked TCR variants by profiling T cell receptor beta repertoires in ankylosing spondylitis patients and healthy donors. The full study cohort comprised around 23 ankylosing spondylitis patients and 110 or so healthy donors. Samples of peripheral blood were taken, and for ankylosing spondylitis patients, synovial fluid was collected as well.

As regards this clonotype: Its cognate antigen has yet to be identified. Within one base of it there is no much larger clone, and no base qualities were kept.

The data were produced on an Illumina HiSeq 2500. Quantitative 5'-RACE with molecular barcodes was the method used to prepare the TCR beta libraries. Processing in the source paper ran as follows. Disease-linked TCR variants were identified with a new computational method built on a probabilistic model of VDJ rearrangement. TCRdb's own reprocessing of the public reads used fastp at Q25 and MiXCR and kept productive beta chains. When rows share a CDR3 protein, they turn into one entry using the most common DNA and genes. The V and J calls, along with clone size, are taken from TCRdb and not from the paper's own processing. The sample contains some 700,000 distinct CDR3 sequences, 15% to 20% of them found a single time. Together, the top ten hold about a fifth of the sample. The germline V gene encodes CDR1 ENHRY and CDR2 SYGVKD. The CDR3, cysteine through phenylalanine, is 14 amino acids long. The entry retains the CDR3 DNA only, 42 bases that are in frame from base 1. Trimming accounts for 9 bases at V and 3 bases at J, while the number of junction bases matched to no gene is 7.

The study at large found these results: Blood from ankylosing spondylitis patients appeared to be characterized by a TCR beta motif composed of about eight highly homologous amino acid variants. According to the report, matched synovial fluid samples from ankylosing spondylitis patients were significantly enriched for the disease-linked clones. Some TCR beta motif variants had previously been reported in synovial fluid and blood of reactive arthritis patients, which suggested common disease-initiation mechanisms. A CD8+ phenotype was shown by the disease-linked clones, which were found at relatively low frequencies in peripheral blood.

The receptor was derived from a male donor with ankylosing spondylitis. The sample was blood, either unsorted or a sorted T cell fraction (not recorded which). The V gene is TRBV10-3 and the J gene is TRBJ2-1; 8 bases in the middle match TRBD1. The encoded CDR3 is CAIGKDRDYNEQFF. The bases read TGTGCCATTGGGAAGGACAGGGACTACAATGAGCAGTTCTTC.